These 14 T cell receptor beta chains were all obtained from the same sample, sequenced in a study of blood T cells in healthy people across ages. For the second PCR, which ran for roughly 7 to 11 cycles, a sample-barcoded 5' primer and a J-beta primer mix were used. TCRdb independently ran MiXCR on the 5' RACE reads; one entry per CDR3 protein. The sample holds 850,000 or so distinct CDR3 sequences, 25% to 35% seen once. Sequenced: blood. The receptors originated from a woman of 80 years or more in good health.

Comment on this clonotype: This may arise from a read error, as a much more abundant clone is one base away. The CDR3 is CTSSALRYNEQFF. The CDR3 DNA is TGTACCAGCAGCGCCCTAAGATACAATGAGCAGTTCTTC. This chain links TRBV7-2 with TRBJ2-1; D is unresolved. Trimming removed 5 bases at V and 4 bases at J, with 9 bases between. The CDR3 totals 13 residues. In germline, CDR1 is SGHTA, CDR2 FQGNSA.

In the case of this clonotype: It may be a read error: a sequence one base away is much more abundant. The gene calls are TRBV11-2 and TRBJ2-7, with a tentative D call TRBD1 (6 bases). Looked up from germline, CDR1 is SGHAT and CDR2 is FQNNGV. The CDR3 sequence is 16 residues long. The V end was cut by 4 bases, the J end by 7 bases, with 23 bases between. The CDR3 DNA reads as TGTGCCAGCAGCTCGTTCCGGGACACAAAACTTGATGAGCAGTACTTC. Residues: CASSSFRDTKLDEQYF.

Many counts were recorded for this clonotype. V gene TRBV7-8 combines with J gene TRBJ2-3; 12 nucleotides align to TRBD2. The CDR3 length is 16 residues. J gave up 5 bases and V 5 bases, and 8 bases lay outside the gene matches. Looked up from germline, CDR1 is SGHVS and CDR2 is FQNEAQ. CDR3 region: CASSPLAGGWVDTQYF. The CDR3 coding sequence is TGTGCCAGCAGCCCCCTAGCGGGGGGGTGGGTAGATACGCAGTATTTT.

The rearrangement joins TRBV5-1 to TRBJ1-1, with 9 bases that match TRBD1. Unmatched junction bases numbered 3, after V lost 2 bases and J lost 7 bases. This CDR3 region has 13 residues. Germline assignment: CDR1 SGHRS and CDR2 YFSETQ. The CDR3 nucleotides read TGCGCCAGCAGCTTCGGGACAGGGCTTGAAGCTTTCTTT. Translating it yields CASSFGTGLEAFF.

Ten or more counts support this clonotype. The rearrangement links TRBV29-1 to TRBJ2-6, with a possible D match to TRBD1 (5 bases). The CDR3 is 14 residues long. Trimming left V 6 bases short and J 4 bases short, with 13 bases between. Germline CDR1 is SQVTM and CDR2 is ANQGSEA. CDR3 DNA sequence: TGCAGCGTGAAGTCAGGGAAAGGGGCCAACGTCCTGACTTTC. Translating it yields CSVKSGKGANVLTF. Full variable domain (remainder filled in from reference TRBV29-1 and TRBJ2-6): SAVISQKPSRDICQRGTSLTIQCQVDSQVTMMFWYRQQPGQSLTLIATANQGSEATYESGFVIDKFPISRPNLTFSTLTVSNMSPEDSSIYLCSVKSGKGANVLTFGAGSRLTVL.

This clonotype has more than one count but fewer than ten. This chain uses TRBV12-3 or TRBV12-4 with TRBJ1-2; D is uncertain. The germline V and J ends were trimmed by 8 bases and 4 bases, with 17 bases remaining between them. There are 14 residues in the CDR3. The CDR3 loop is CASSLGGGPYGYTF. The CDR3 DNA sequence: TGTGCCAGCTCCCTTGGAGGTGGTCCCTATGGCTACACCTTC.

This clonotype was recorded a few times. V usage is TRBV9 and J usage is TRBJ1-1; the match to TRBD1 covers 12 bases. V lost 1 base, J lost 0 bases, and 22 bases stayed unmatched. CDR3 size: 23 residues. Per the germline V gene, CDR1 is SGDLS and CDR2 is YYNGEE. CDR3 nucleotide sequence: TGTGCCAGCAGCGTAATAATAGTGGGGACAGGGGGCGTTGATGCGGCGATGAACACTGAAGCTTTCTTT. This sequence encodes CASSVIIVGTGGVDAAMNTEAFF.

This clonotype came up a few times. In DNA form, the CDR3 reads TGCAGTGCTCCTTCCCTTTTGGGGTTTTCGAACACTGAAGCTTTCTTT. It codes for CSAPSLLGFSNTEAFF. The chain joins TRBV20-1 to TRBJ1-1; D is uncertain. The CDR3 is made up of 16 amino acids. The germline V gene encodes CDR1 DFQATT and CDR2 SNEGSKA (reference sequence). Between the trimmed V and J ends, which lost 5 bases and 1 base, there was a span of 20 bases.

The table lists this clonotype with many counts. The J gene is TRBJ2-3, the V gene TRBV10-2; TRBD2 matches 7 bases. Unmatched junction bases numbered 12, after V lost 8 bases and J lost 10 bases. CDR1 and CDR2 from the germline V gene are WSHSY and SAAADI. This CDR3 region has 13 residues. The CDR3 spells CASQTGGGLPQYF. In DNA form, the CDR3 reads TGCGCCAGCCAGACCGGGGGAGGGCTTCCGCAGTATTTT.

This clonotype showed up many times. As DNA, the CDR3 is TGTGCCAGCTCACCACAGCAGGGTGAGACCCAGTACTTC. Translating it yields CASSPQQGETQYF. This chain connects TRBV18 to TRBJ2-5, with D perhaps TRBD1 (5 bases). Trimming cost V 1 base and J 5 bases, with 8 bases left between them. Looked up from germline, CDR1 is KGHSH and CDR2 is LQKENI. This CDR3 has 13 residues.

This clonotype has at least ten counts. This rearrangement joins TRBV7-2 to TRBJ2-3, with 7 bases aligning to TRBD1. V lost 1 base, J lost 6 bases, and 7 bases stayed unmatched. The V gene's germline CDR1 is SGHTA and CDR2 FQGNSA. The CDR3 has 15 residues. For the CDR3, the DNA is TGTGCCAGCAGCTTAGGGACAGGCCGATACGATACGCAGTATTTT. Translation gives CASSLGTGRYDTQYF.

As for this clonotype: Since a much larger clone is just one base distant, this may be a read error. CDR3 sequence (DNA): TGTGCCAGCAGCCCCCGGGACCCGGTAACTTGTGGCTACACCTTC. Translated: CASSPRDPVTCGYTF. V gene TRBV7-8 combines with J gene TRBJ1-2; tentatively, D is TRBD1 (5 bases). This CDR3 comprises 15 residues. V gave up 5 bases and J gave up 7 bases, with 20 bases separating them. Germline CDR1 reads SGHVS; CDR2 reads FQNEAQ.

This rearrangement joins TRBV3-1 to TRBJ1-2, with D perhaps matching TRBD1 (5 bases). The germline gives CDR1 LGHDT, CDR2 YNNKEL (reference sequence). V was clipped by 4 bases and J by 5 bases, with 11 bases between them. CDR3 length: 13 residues. CDR3 sequence: CASSPRAVYGYTF. In DNA form, the CDR3 reads TGTGCCAGCAGCCCCAGGGCAGTTTATGGCTACACCTTC.

This clonotype came up many times. The chain uses TRBV5-1 and TRBJ2-7, with 11 bases aligning to TRBD1. CDR1 and CDR2 from the germline V gene are SGHRS and YFSETQ. Losses at the gene ends were 3 bases for V and 0 bases for J; bases not matched to a gene: 5. The CDR3 covers 16 residues. CDR3 loop: CASSWTGGSSSYEQYF. The CDR3 DNA sequence: TGCGCCAGCAGCTGGACAGGGGGCTCGAGCTCCTACGAGCAGTACTTC.